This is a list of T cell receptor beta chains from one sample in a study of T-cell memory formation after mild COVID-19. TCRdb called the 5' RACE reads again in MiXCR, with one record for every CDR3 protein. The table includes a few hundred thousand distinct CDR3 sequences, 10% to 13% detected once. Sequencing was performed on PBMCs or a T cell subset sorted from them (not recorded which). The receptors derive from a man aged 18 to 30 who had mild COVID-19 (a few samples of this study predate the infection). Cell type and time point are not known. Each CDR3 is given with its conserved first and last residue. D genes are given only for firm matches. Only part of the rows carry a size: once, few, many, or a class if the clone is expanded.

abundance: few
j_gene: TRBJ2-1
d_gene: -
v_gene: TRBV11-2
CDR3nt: TGTGCCAGCAGCCTCATTGGCCCCTACAATGAGCAGTTCTTC
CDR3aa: CASSLIGPYNEQFF

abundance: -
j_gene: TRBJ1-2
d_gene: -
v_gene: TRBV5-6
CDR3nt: TGTGCCGGGAATTTCGGGGGCTATAACTATGGCTACACCTTC
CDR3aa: CAGNFGGYNYGYTF

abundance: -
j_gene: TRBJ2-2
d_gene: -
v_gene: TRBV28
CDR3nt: TGTGCCAGCAGTTTAGCCCGGGCGGAGCTGTTTTTT
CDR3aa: CASSLARAELFF

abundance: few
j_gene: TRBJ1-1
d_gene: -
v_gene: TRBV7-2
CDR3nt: TGTGCCAGCAGCGTCACAGGGTACACTGAAGCTTTCTTT
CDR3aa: CASSVTGYTEAFF

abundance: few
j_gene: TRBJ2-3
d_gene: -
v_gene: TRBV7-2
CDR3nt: TGTGCCAGCAGCTTAAGGGCTAGGACGGGTTGGATCACGCAGTATTTT
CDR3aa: CASSLRARTGWITQYF

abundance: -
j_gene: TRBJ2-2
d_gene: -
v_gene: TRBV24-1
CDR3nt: TGTGCCACGGCGTTAGGGTCGAACACCGGGGAGCTGTTTTTT
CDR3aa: CATALGSNTGELFF

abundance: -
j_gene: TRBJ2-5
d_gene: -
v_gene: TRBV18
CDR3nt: TGTGCCAGCTCACCCGCTGTGGGGGAGACCCAGTACTTC
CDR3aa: CASSPAVGETQYF

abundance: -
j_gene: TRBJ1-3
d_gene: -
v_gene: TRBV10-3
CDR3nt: TGTGCCACAGGGAGGGACCTACCTTACTCTGGAAACACCATATATTTT
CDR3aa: CATGRDLPYSGNTIYF

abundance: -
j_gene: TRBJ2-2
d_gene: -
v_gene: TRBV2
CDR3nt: TGTGCCAGCAGTGAAAATGGGGACACCGGGGAGCTGTTTTTT
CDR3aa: CASSENGDTGELFF

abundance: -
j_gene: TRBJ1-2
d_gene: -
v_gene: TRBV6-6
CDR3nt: TGTGCCAGCAGTTACTCCCAGATTAACTATGGCTACACCTTC
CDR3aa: CASSYSQINYGYTF

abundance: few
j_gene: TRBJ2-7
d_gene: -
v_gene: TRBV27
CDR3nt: TGTGCCAGCAGTTCCCGGGGAGGTTACTACGAGCAGTACTTC
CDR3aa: CASSSRGGYYEQYF

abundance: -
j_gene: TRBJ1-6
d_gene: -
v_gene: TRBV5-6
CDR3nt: TGTGCCAGCAGCTTACGAGGGATTAATTCACCCCTCCACTTT
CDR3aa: CASSLRGINSPLHF

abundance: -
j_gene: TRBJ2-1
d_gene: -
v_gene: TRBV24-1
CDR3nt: TGTGCCACCAGTGGGGCGGACAGACAGCAGTTCTTC
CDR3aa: CATSGADRQQFF

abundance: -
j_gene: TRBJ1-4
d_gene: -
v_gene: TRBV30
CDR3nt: TGTGCCTGGAGTGTAATTGGGGAAAAACTGTTTTTT
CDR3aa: CAWSVIGEKLFF

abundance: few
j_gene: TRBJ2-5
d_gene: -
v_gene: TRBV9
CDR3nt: TGTGCCAGCAGCGTAGGGGGGACACGGGTCCAAGAGACCCAGTACTTC
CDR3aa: CASSVGGTRVQETQYF

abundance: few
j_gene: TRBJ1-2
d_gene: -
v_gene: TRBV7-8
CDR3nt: TGTGCCAGCAGCCCAGTGGGGTGGGATTATGGCTACACCTTC
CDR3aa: CASSPVGWDYGYTF

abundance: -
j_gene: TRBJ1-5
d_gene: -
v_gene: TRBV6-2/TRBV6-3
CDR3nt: TGTGCCAGCAGTTTCAGTAAGGGCGGCAGGGCGAGAAGCAATCAGCCCCAGCATTTT
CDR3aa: CASSFSKGGRARSNQPQHF

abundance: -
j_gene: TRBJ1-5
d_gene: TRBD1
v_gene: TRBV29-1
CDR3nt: TGCAGCGTTCAATCAGGGGGTAATCAGCCCCAGCATTTT
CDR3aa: CSVQSGGNQPQHF

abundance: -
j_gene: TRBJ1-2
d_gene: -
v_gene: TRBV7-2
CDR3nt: TGTGCCAGCAGCTCATTCCGAGGAAACTATGGCTACACCTTC
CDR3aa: CASSSFRGNYGYTF

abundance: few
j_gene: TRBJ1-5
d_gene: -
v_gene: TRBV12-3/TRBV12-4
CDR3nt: TGTGCCAGCAGCTACAGGGTACTGACCCCCCAGCATTTT
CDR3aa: CASSYRVLTPQHF

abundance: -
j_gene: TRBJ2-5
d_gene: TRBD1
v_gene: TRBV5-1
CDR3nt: TGCGCCAGCAGCCCCACCGGGACAGGGGGCAGGGAGACCCAGTACTTC
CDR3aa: CASSPTGTGGRETQYF

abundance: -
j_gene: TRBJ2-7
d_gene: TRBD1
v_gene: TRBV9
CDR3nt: TGTGCCAGCAGCGCAGGACAGGGCCCCTGGGAGCAGTACTTC
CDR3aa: CASSAGQGPWEQYF

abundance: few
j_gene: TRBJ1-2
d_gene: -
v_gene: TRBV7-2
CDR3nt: TGTGCCAGCAGCGATGACATGTCCTATGGCTACACCTTC
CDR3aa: CASSDDMSYGYTF

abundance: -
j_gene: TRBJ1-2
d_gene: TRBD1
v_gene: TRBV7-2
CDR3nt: TGTGCCAGCAGCTTCGACAGGGAATATGGCTACACCTTC
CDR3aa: CASSFDREYGYTF

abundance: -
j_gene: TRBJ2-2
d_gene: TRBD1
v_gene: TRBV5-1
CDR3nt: TGCGCCAGCAGCTTAGGGGGCGCCGGGAACACCGGGGAGCTGTTTTTT
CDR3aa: CASSLGGAGNTGELFF

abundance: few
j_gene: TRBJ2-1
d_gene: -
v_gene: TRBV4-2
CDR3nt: TGTGCCAGCAGCCAAGAGGGGCGTGAGCAGTTCTTC
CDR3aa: CASSQEGREQFF

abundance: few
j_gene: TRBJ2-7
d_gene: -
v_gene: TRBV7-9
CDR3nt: TGTGCCAGCCGTCGAAAGGGGACTGGGGCCTACGAGCAGTACTTC
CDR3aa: CASRRKGTGAYEQYF

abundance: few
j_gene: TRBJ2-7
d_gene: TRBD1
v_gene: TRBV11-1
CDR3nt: TGTGCCAGCAGCCGTGGACAGGGACCTTACTACGAGCAGTACTTC
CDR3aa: CASSRGQGPYYEQYF

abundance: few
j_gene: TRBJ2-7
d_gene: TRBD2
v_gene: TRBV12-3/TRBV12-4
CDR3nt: TGTGCCAGTCGAACCTCGGGGGGTAGTGTATACGAGCAGTACTTC
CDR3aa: CASRTSGGSVYEQYF

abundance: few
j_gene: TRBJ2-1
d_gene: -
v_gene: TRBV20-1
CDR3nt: TGCAGTGCTAGGGTTGGGGACCCCCAGTTCTTC
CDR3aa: CSARVGDPQFF

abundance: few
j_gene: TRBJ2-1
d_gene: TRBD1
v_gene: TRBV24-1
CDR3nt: TGTGCCACCGGCCGGGACAGTTACAATGAGCAGTTCTTC
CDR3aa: CATGRDSYNEQFF

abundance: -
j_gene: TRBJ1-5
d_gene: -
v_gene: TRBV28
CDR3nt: TGTGCCAGCAGTGAGTCAGGAATTGGGAATCAGCCCCAGCATTTT
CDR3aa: CASSESGIGNQPQHF

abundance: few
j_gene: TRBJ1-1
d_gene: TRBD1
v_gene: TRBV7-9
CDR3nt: TGTGCCAGCAGCCTGAAGGGGGCGGCCACTGAAGCTTTCTTT
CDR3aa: CASSLKGAATEAFF

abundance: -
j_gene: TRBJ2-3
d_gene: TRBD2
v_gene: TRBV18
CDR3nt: TGTGCCAGCTCACCACCCCTAGCGGGGGCAGATACGCAGTATTTT
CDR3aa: CASSPPLAGADTQYF

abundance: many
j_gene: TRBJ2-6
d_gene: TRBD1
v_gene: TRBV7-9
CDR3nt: TGTGCCAGCAGGCAAACAGGGGAAGGAGGGGCCAACGTCCTGACTTTC
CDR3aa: CASRQTGEGGANVLTF

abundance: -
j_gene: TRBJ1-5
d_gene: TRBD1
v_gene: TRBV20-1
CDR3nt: TGCAGTGCAGTTACAGGGGATCAGCCCCAGCATTTT
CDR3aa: CSAVTGDQPQHF

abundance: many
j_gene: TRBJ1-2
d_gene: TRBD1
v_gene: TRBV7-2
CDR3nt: TGTGCCAGCAGCCGAGGGACAGCGCAGGATTATGGCTACACCTTC
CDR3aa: CASSRGTAQDYGYTF

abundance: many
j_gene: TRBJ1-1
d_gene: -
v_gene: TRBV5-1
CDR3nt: TGCGCCAGCAGCTTGGAGGGTGACAGACTTGAAGCTTTCTTT
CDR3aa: CASSLEGDRLEAFF

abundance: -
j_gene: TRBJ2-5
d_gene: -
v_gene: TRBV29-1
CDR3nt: TGCAGCGTTCGACGTGCCAGCCAAGAGACCCAGTACTTC
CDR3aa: CSVRRASQETQYF

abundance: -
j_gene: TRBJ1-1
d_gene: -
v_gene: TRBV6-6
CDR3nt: TGTGCCAGGGAGACTTCACCCAACACTGAAGCTTTCTTT
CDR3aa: CARETSPNTEAFF

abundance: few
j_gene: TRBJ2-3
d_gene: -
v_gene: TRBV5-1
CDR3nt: TGCGCCAGCAGCTTGGAGGAGCTGAGAGATACGCAGTATTTT
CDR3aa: CASSLEELRDTQYF

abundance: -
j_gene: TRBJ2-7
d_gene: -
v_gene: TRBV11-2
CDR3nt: TGTGCCAGCAGCGCGGTGGGCACCTACGAGCAGTACTTC
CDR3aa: CASSAVGTYEQYF

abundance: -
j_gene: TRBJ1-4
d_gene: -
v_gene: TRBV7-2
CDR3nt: TGTGCCAGCAGCCGCGGGCGGAATGAAAAACTGTTTTTT
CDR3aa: CASSRGRNEKLFF

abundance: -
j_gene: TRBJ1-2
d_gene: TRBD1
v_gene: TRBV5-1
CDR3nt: TGCGCCAGCAGCTCTGGGACAGAGATGAACTATGGCTACACCTTC
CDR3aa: CASSSGTEMNYGYTF

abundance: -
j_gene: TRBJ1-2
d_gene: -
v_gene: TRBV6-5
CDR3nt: TGTGCCAGCAGTCCAGATACGGGTGGCTACACCTTC
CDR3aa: CASSPDTGGYTF

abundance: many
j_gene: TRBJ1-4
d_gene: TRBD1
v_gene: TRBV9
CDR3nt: TGTGCCAGCAGCACCCGGACAGGGTTCGATGAAAAACTGTTTTTT
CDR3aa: CASSTRTGFDEKLFF

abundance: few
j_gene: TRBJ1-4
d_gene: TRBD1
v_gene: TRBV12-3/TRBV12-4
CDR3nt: TGTGCCAGCAGCTCACAGGGGGCAGCTAATGAAAAACTGTTTTTT
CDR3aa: CASSSQGAANEKLFF

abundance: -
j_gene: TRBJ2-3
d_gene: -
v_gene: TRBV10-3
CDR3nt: TGTGCCATCAGTCGGGACTCCACAGATACGCAGTATTTT
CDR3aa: CAISRDSTDTQYF

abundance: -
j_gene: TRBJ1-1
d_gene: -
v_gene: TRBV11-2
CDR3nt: -
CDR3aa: CASSLIWGQGAPLQF

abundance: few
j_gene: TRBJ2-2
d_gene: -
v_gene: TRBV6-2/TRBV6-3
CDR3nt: TGTGCCAGCGAGAAGAACACCGGGGAGCTGTTTTTT
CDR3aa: CASEKNTGELFF

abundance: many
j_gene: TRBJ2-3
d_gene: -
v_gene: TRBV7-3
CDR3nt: TGTGCCAGCAGCGGGAAAACGGCAGATACGCAGTATTTT
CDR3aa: CASSGKTADTQYF

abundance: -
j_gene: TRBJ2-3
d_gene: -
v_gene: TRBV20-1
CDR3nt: TGCAGTGCTAGGAGGCACGGGGACACAGATACGCAGTATTTT
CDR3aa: CSARRHGDTDTQYF

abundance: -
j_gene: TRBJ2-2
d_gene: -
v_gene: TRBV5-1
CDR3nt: TGCGCCAGCAGCTTGGGTGACGCGAACACCGGGGAGCTGTTTTTT
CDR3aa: CASSLGDANTGELFF

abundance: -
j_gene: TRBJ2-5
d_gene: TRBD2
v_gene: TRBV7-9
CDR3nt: TGTGCCAGCAGCTTGGGACTAGCGGAGATCATTAAAGAGACCCAGTACTTC
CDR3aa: CASSLGLAEIIKETQYF

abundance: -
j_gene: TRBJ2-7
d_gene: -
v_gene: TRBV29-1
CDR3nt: TGCAGCGTTGTAAAGGGTGCCTCCTCCTACGAGCAGTACTTC
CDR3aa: CSVVKGASSYEQYF

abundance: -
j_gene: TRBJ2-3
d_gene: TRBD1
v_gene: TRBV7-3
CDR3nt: TGTGCCAGCAGCTTAAACCAGGGGGCGGGGGATACGCAGTATTTT
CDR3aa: CASSLNQGAGDTQYF

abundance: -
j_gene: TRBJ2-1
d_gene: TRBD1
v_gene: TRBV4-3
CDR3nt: TGCGCCAGCAGCTCCCACGGACAGGGTAACAATGAGCAGTTCTTC
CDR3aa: CASSSHGQGNNEQFF

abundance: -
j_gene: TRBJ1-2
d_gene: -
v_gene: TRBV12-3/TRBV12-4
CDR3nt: TGTGCCAGCAGTTTGGAGTGGAACTATGGCTACACCTTC
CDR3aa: CASSLEWNYGYTF